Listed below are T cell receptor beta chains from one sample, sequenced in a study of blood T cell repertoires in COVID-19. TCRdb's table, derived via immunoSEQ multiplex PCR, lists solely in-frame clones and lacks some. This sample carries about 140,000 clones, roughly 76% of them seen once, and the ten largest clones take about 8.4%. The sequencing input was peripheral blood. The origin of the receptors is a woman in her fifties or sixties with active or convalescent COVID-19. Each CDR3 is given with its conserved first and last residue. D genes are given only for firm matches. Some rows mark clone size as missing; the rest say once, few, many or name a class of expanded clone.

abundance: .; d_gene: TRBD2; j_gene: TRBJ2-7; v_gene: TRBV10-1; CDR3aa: CASSADKVGGYYEQYF; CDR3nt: TGCGCCAGCAGTGCGGACAAGGTGGGAGGGTACTACGAGCAGTACTTC
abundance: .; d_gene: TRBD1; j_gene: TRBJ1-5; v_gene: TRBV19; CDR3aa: CASSATGTGINNQPQHF; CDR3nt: TGTGCCAGTAGCGCTACCGGGACAGGGATAAACAATCAGCCCCAGCATTTT
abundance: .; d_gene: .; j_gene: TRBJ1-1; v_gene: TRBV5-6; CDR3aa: CASSHYKARNTEAFF; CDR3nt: TGTGCCAGCAGCCACTATAAGGCGCGCAACACTGAAGCTTTCTTT
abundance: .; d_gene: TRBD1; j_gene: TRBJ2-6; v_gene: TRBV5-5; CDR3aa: CASSLGGQSSGANVLTF; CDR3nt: TGTGCCAGCAGCTTGGGGGGACAGAGCTCTGGGGCCAACGTCCTGACTTTC
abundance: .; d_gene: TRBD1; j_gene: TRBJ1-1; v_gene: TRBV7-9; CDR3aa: CASSWGGDRGQAFF; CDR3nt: TGTGCCAGCAGCTGGGGTGGGGACAGGGGCCAGGCTTTCTTT
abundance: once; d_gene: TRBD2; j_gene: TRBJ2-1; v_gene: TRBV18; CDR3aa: CASSPVLAGGNNEQFF; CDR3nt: TGTGCCAGCTCACCTGTCCTAGCGGGGGGGAACAATGAGCAGTTCTTC
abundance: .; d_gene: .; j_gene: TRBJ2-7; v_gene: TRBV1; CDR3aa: CTSSHRRLARTYEQYF; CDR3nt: TGCACCAGCAGCCACCGGAGACTAGCGCGAACCTACGAGCAGTACTTC
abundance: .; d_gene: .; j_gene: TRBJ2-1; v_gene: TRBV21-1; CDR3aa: CASSKGVSGSCGYNEQFF; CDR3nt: TGTGCCAGCAGCAAAGGGGTTAGCGGGAGCTGCGGCTACAATGAGCAGTTCTTC
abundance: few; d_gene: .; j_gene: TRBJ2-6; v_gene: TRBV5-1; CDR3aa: CASSLGTGANVLTF; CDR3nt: TGCGCCAGCAGCTTGGGGACAGGGGCCAACGTCCTGACTTTC
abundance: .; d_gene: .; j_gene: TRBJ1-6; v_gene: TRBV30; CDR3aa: CAWTRGSYNSPLHF; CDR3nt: TGTGCCTGGACCCGCGGCTCCTATAATTCACCCCTCCACTTT
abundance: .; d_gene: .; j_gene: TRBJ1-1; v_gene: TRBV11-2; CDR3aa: CASSSSWGLGTEAFF; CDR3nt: TGTGCCAGCAGCTCTAGTTGGGGGCTAGGCACTGAAGCTTTCTTT
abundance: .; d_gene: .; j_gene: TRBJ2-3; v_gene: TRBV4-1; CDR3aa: CASSQENRDPDTQYF; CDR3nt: TGCGCCAGCAGCCAAGAGAACAGGGACCCAGATACGCAGTATTTT
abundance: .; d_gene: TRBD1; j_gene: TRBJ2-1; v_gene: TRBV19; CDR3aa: CASSIDGGTGVNEQFF; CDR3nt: TGTGCCAGTAGTATAGATGGCGGGACAGGGGTTAATGAGCAGTTCTTC
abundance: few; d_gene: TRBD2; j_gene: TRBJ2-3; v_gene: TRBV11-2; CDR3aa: CASSLIGLAGRTDTQYF; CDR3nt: TGTGCCAGCAGCTTGATCGGACTAGCGGGACGCACAGATACGCAGTATTTT
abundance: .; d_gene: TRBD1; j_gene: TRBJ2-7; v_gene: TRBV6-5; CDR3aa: CASRRDRTGGYEQYF; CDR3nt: TGTGCCAGCAGACGGGATAGGACAGGGGGCTACGAGCAGTACTTC
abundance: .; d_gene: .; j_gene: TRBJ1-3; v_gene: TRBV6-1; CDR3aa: CASSESAGVGAGNTIYF; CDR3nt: TGTGCCAGCAGTGAATCCGCAGGCGTAGGCGCTGGAAACACCATATATTTT
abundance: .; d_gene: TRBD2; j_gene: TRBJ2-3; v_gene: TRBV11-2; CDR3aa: CASSGERDTDTQYF; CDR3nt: TGTGCCAGCAGCGGCGAGCGGGACACAGATACGCAGTATTTT
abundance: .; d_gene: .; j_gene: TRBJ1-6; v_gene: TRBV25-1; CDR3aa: CASSKLTRDSPLHF; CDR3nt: TGTGCCAGCAGCAAACTAACACGGGATTCACCCCTCCACTTT
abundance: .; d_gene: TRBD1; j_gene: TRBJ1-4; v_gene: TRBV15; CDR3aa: CATSVGQGGNEKLFF; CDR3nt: TGTGCCACCAGCGTTGGACAGGGAGGTAATGAAAAACTGTTTTTT
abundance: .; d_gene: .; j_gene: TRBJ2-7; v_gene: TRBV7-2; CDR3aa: CASSLRLADEQYF; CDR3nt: TGTGCCAGCAGCTTACGATTGGCTGACGAGCAGTACTTC
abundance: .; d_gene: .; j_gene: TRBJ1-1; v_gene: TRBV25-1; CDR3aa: CASSESRGSLNTEAFF; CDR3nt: TGTGCCAGCAGTGAATCAAGGGGTTCTTTGAACACTGAAGCTTTCTTT
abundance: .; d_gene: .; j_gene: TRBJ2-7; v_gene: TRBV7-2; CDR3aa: CASSFGQTELSTYEQYF; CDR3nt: TGTGCCAGCAGCTTCGGACAGACCGAACTTAGCACCTACGAGCAGTACTTC
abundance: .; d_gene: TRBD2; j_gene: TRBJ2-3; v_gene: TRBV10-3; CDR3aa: CAISRTSGGSILGTDTQYF; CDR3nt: TGTGCCATCAGCCGGACTAGCGGGGGCTCCATCCTCGGCACAGATACGCAGTATTTT
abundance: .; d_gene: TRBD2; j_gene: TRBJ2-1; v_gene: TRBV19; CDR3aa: CASRTSGGANEQFF; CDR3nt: TGTGCCAGCAGGACTAGCGGGGGGGCCAATGAGCAGTTCTTC
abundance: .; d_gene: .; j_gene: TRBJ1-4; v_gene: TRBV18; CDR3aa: CASSPFVGEKLFF; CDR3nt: TGTGCCAGCTCACCCTTCGTCGGGGAAAAACTGTTTTTT
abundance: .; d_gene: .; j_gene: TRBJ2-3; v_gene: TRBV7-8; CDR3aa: CASSYYREGDITDTQYF; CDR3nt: TGTGCCAGCAGCTACTACAGGGAGGGAGATATCACAGATACGCAGTATTTT
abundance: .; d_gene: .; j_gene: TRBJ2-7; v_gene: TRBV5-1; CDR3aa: CASSSDSYEQYF; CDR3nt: TGCGCCAGCAGCTCGGACTCATACGAGCAGTACTTC
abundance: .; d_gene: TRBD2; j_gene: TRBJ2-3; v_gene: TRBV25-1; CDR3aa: CASGAGASTDTQYF; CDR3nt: TGTGCCAGCGGAGCGGGGGCTAGCACAGATACGCAGTATTTT
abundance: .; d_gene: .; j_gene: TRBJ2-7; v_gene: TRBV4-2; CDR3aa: CASSPTGNSYEQYF; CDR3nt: TGTGCCAGCAGCCCCACAGGGAACTCCTACGAGCAGTACTTC
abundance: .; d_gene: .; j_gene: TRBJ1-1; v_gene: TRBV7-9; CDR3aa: CASSLRNSEAFF; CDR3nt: TGTGCCAGCAGCCTCAGAAACAGTGAAGCTTTCTTT
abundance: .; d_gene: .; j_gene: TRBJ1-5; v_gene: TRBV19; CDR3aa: CASSIVSGGQPQHF; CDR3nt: TGTGCCAGTAGTATCGTCTCGGGTGGTCAGCCCCAGCATTTT
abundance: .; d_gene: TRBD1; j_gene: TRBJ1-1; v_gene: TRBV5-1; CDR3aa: CASSLGDSRKTEAFF; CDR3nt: TGCGCCAGCAGCTTGGGGGACAGCCGGAAGACTGAAGCTTTCTTT
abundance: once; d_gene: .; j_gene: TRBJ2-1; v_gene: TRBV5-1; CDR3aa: CASSFQGSYNEQFF; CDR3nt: TGCGCCAGCAGCTTCCAGGGCTCCTACAATGAGCAGTTCTTC
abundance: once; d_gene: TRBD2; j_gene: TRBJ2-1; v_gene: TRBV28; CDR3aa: CASSLGRAGGHAEQFF; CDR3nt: TGTGCCAGCAGTTTGGGGCGGGCGGGGGGTCATGCTGAGCAGTTCTTC
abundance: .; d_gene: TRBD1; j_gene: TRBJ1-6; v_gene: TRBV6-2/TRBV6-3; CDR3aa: CASSYSTGGYNSPLHF; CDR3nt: TGTGCCAGCAGTTACTCGACAGGGGGCTATAATTCACCCCTCCACTTT
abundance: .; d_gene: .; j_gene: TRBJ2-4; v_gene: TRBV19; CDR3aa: CASSVNRVGKNIQYF; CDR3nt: TGTGCCAGTAGTGTTAACAGGGTGGGCAAAAACATTCAGTACTTC
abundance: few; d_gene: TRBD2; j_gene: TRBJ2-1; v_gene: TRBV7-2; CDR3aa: CASSLVATSGRNEQFF; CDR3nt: TGTGCCAGCAGCCTAGTCGCGACTAGCGGGAGGAATGAGCAGTTCTTC
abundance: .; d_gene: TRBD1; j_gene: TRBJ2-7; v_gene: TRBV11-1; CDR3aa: CASSPGTGGTYEQYF; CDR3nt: TGTGCCAGCAGCCCAGGGACAGGGGGGACCTACGAGCAGTACTTC
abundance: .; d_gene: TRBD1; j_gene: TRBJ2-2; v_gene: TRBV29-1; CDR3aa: CSFTTGAGELFF; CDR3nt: TGCAGCTTTACAACAGGGGCCGGGGAGCTGTTTTTT
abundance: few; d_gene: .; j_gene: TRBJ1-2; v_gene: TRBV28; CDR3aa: CASTLLGAYYGYTF; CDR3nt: TGTGCCAGCACTTTACTGGGGGCATATTATGGCTACACCTTC
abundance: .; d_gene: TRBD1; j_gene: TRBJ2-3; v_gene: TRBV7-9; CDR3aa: CASSYGQDTDTQYF; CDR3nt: TGTGCCAGCAGCTACGGACAGGACACAGATACGCAGTATTTT
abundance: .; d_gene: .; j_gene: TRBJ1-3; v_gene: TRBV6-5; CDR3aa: CASSLVRGNTIYF; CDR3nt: TGTGCCAGCAGTTTGGTGCGTGGAAACACCATATATTTT
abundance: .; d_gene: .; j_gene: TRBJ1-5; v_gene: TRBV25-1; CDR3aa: CASSDGAGFQPQHF; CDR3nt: TGTGCCAGCAGTGATGGGGCAGGCTTTCAGCCCCAGCATTTT
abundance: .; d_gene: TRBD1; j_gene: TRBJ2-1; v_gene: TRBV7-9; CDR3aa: CASSLDGQGSNEQFF; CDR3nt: TGTGCCAGCAGCTTAGATGGACAGGGGTCCAATGAGCAGTTCTTC